The next 28 T cell receptor beta chains were all read from a single sample in a study of blood T cells in healthy people across ages. Combining a sample-barcoded 5' primer with a J-beta primer mix, a second PCR ran for 7 to 11 cycles. TCRdb called the 5' RACE reads again in MiXCR, with one record for every CDR3 protein. The table shows around 800,000 distinct CDR3 sequences, with approximately 44% occurring only once. Sequences were obtained from blood. The receptors originated from a man aged 55-75 years in good health.

The chain employs TRBV20-1 and TRBJ2-5; a weak D match, TRBD1 (5 bases). The closer fit of TRBJ2-7 to the DNA end suggests the J call may be wrong. The CDR3 spans 12 residues. Per germline, CDR1 DFQATT and CDR2 SNEGSKA (reference sequence). CDR3 protein: CSAPGWGDEQYF. The CDR3 coding sequence is TGCAGTGCCCCTGGGTGGGGCGACGAGCAGTACTTC.

The V and J genes are TRBV4-1 and TRBJ1-5, with a tentative D call TRBD1 (6 bases). The CDR3 has 19 residues. Germline assignment: CDR1 MGHRA and CDR2 YSYEKL. Trimming shortened V by 0 bases and J by 0 bases, and 18 bases separated the two germline ends. The CDR3 spells CASSQEGWGHGRSNQPQHF. The CDR3 DNA reads TGCGCCAGCAGCCAAGAAGGTTGGGGGCACGGCCGTAGCAATCAGCCCCAGCATTTT.

The rearrangement joins TRBV7-8 to TRBJ1-5; D possibly corresponds to TRBD1 (6 bases). The germline V gene has CDR1 SGHVS and CDR2 FQNEAQ. Trimming pared 5 bases from V and 0 bases from J, leaving 11 bases between. The CDR3 totals 15 residues. In nucleotides, the CDR3 is TGTGCCAGCAGCCGGTACAGGGATAGCAATCAGCCCCAGCATTTT. Its protein product is CASSRYRDSNQPQHF.

This clonotype was counted only a few times. The rearrangement uses TRBV7-2 and TRBJ1-6; 8 bases fit TRBD1. Looked up from germline, CDR1 is SGHTA and CDR2 is FQGNSA. The CDR3 is 13 amino acids. The ends lost 6 bases at V and 10 bases at J; junction bases unmatched: 5. As DNA, the CDR3 is TGTGCCAGCAGTGAGACAGGGGAATCACCCCTCCACTTT. This gives the protein CASSETGESPLHF.

V is TRBV9 and J is TRBJ2-5; no clear D. The tail of the sequence fits TRBJ2-7 better, so the J call may be wrong. Germline V gives CDR1 SGDLS, CDR2 YYNGEE. The CDR3 sequence is 15 residues long. The CDR3 coding sequence is TGTGCCAGCAGCGTAGGGGCAGGTACCCCCTACGAGCAGTACTTC. This translates into CASSVGAGTPYEQYF.

This clonotype was seen more than once but under ten times. V and J are TRBV7-9 and TRBJ1-5; TRBD1 is a possible D gene (6 bases). Germline CDR1 and CDR2: SEHNR and FQNEAQ (reference sequence). The V end was cut by 8 bases, the J end by 7 bases, with 21 bases between. This CDR3 is built from 15 residues. In DNA form, the CDR3 reads TGTGCCAGCGCCCCCCGGGGGGCGCATGGACAGCCCCAGCATTTT. Amino acid sequence: CASAPRGAHGQPQHF.

The V gene is TRBV30, the J gene TRBJ2-7, with 7 positions matching TRBD1. This CDR3 spans 14 amino acids. Looked up from germline, CDR1 is GTSNPN and CDR2 is SVGIG (reference sequence). V dropped 0 bases and J dropped 2; count of bases not matched to a gene: 4. CDR3 in amino acids: CAWSVGQGAYEQYF. CDR3 nucleotide sequence: TGTGCCTGGAGTGTAGGGCAGGGGGCCTACGAGCAGTACTTC.

The chain is built from TRBV20-1 and TRBJ2-3, with 9 bases matching TRBD2. The CDR3 runs 16 residues. Germline values: CDR1 DFQATT, CDR2 SNEGSKA (reference sequence). Unmatched junction bases numbered 4, after V lost 0 bases and J lost 0 bases. The CDR3 is CSARDPTSGSTDTQYF. The CDR3 region has the DNA TGCAGTGCTAGAGATCCTACTAGCGGGAGCACAGATACGCAGTATTTT.

This clonotype has a handful of counts. Compared with germline, one end of the junction differs, possibly owing to a read error. The genes are TRBV20-1 and TRBJ2-7; 9 bases are a match to TRBD2. The V gene's germline CDR1 is DFQATT and CDR2 SNEGSKA (reference sequence). This CDR3 has 15 residues. The CDR3 bases are TGCAGTGCTAGAGATCGGGGGACTAGCTCCCACGAGCAGTACTTC. Translation: CSARDRGTSSHEQYF.

In its sample, this clonotype was seen once. The chain's CDR3 is CASGTAENTEAFF. The CDR3 region has the DNA TGTGCCAGCGGGACAGCGGAGAACACTGAAGCTTTCTTT. The chain has TRBV7-8 and TRBJ1-1; 7 bases match TRBD1. The CDR3 is 13 residues long. In germline, CDR1 is SGHVS, CDR2 FQNEAQ. Trimming took 8 bases from V and 1 from J; bases not matched to a gene: 4.

The chain employs TRBV24-1 and TRBJ1-2; D possibly corresponds to TRBD1 (5 bases). This CDR3 spans 14 amino acids. The V end was cut by 4 bases, the J end by 2 bases, with 10 bases between. Germline CDR1 reads KGHDR; CDR2 reads SFDVKD. The DNA of the CDR3 is TGTGCCACCAGTGACTCGGGACGAAACTATGGCTACACCTTC. This gives the protein CATSDSGRNYGYTF.

The chain joins TRBV5-6 to TRBJ1-1; no clear D. V lost 2 bases and J lost 4, with 18 bases in between. The CDR3 has 16 residues. The germline CDR1 and CDR2 sequences are SGHDT and YYEEEE. The CDR3 reads CASSLKGGPTGTEAFF. In DNA, the CDR3 is TGTGCCAGCAGCTTAAAAGGAGGCCCCACCGGCACTGAAGCTTTCTTT.

V usage is TRBV5-1 and J usage is TRBJ2-5; D possibly uses TRBD1 or TRBD2 (7 bases each). V lost 5 bases and J lost 4, with 21 bases in between. From germline, CDR1 is SGHRS and CDR2 YFSETQ. CDR3 length: 16 residues. The CDR3 reads CASRLTRQGLPETQYF. CDR3 nucleotide sequence: TGCGCCAGCAGATTGACTAGACAGGGACTACCAGAGACCCAGTACTTC.

The genes are TRBV20-1 and TRBJ2-3, with a tentative D call TRBD2 (7 bases). This CDR3 spans 12 amino acids. V was trimmed by 6 bases and J by 5 bases, leaving 12 bases between them. Germline-derived CDR1 and CDR2 are DFQATT and SNEGSKA (reference sequence). The DNA of the CDR3 is TGCAGTGCGGGGGGGCTCGGAGATACGCAGTATTTT. It yields the protein CSAGGLGDTQYF.

This clonotype was seen a handful of times. The chain combines TRBV28 with TRBJ1-2; D is ambiguous. In germline, CDR1 is MDHEN, CDR2 SYDVKM. Trimming removed 4 bases at V and 1 base at J, with 28 bases between. The CDR3 has 20 amino acids. Here the CDR3 reads CASSSHAPRTYTYLNYGYTF. The CDR3 region has the DNA TGTGCCAGCAGTTCACACGCCCCTCGGACTTACACCTACCTTAACTATGGCTACACCTTC.

The J gene is TRBJ2-7, the V gene TRBV18; TRBD1 agrees at 11 bases. From germline, CDR1 is KGHSH and CDR2 LQKENI. CDR3 length: 14 residues. The J segment lost 0 bases and the V segment lost 8 bases, leaving 3 bases of the junction unmatched. The CDR3 bases are TGTGCCAGCAAAGGGACAGGGGGCTCCTACGAGCAGTACTTC. Amino acid sequence: CASKGTGGSYEQYF.

The rearrangement uses TRBV12-5 and TRBJ2-1; TRBD1 might be the D (5 bases). From germline, CDR1 is LGHNT and CDR2 FRNRAP. The CDR3 is made up of 16 amino acids. The V gene lost 4 bases and the J gene lost 0 bases, with 13 bases spanning the gap. The CDR3 loop reads CASGSSTALSYNEQFF. The CDR3 nucleotides are TGTGCTAGTGGTTCCTCGACAGCGCTCTCCTACAATGAGCAGTTCTTC.

This chain links TRBV12-3 or TRBV12-4 with TRBJ2-5, with 11 bases lining up with TRBD2. The CDR3 is 15 residues long. Trimming removed 4 bases from V and 9 bases from J; junction bases left unmatched: 10. In nucleotides, the CDR3 is TGTGCCAGCAGTTCCCTAGCGGGGGGCGGGTGGGCCCAGTACTTC. Its translation is CASSSLAGGGWAQYF.

V and J are TRBV3-1 and TRBJ2-7; D possibly matches TRBD1 or TRBD2 (6 bases each). This CDR3 is built from 14 residues. Trimming pared 4 bases from V and 7 bases from J, leaving 17 bases between. From germline, CDR1 is LGHDT and CDR2 YNNKEL (reference sequence). DNA of the CDR3: TGTGCCAGCAGCCGGGGGGCGGGTAACAATGAGCAGTACTTC. Translating gives CASSRGAGNNEQYF.

This clonotype has only a few counts. V is TRBV20-1 and J is TRBJ2-1, with 9 positions matching TRBD1. The CDR3 spans 13 residues. The germline V gene encodes CDR1 DFQATT and CDR2 SNEGSKA (reference sequence). J lost 9 bases, V lost 6 bases, and 9 bases had no gene match. CDR3 residues: CSAQAGQGSEQFF. CDR3 in DNA: TGCAGTGCCCAGGCCGGACAGGGGAGTGAGCAGTTCTTC.

This clonotype has a count of ten or more. The chain combines TRBV4-3 with TRBJ2-1; 7 nucleotides match TRBD1. In germline, CDR1 is LGHNA, CDR2 YSLEER. The CDR3 spans 16 residues. After removal of 1 base from V and 1 base from J, the junction contained 4 bases not matched to a gene. The CDR3 DNA reads TGCGCCAGCAGCCAAGCCCAACAGGGGTCCTACAATGAGCAGTTCTTC. The encoded protein is CASSQAQQGSYNEQFF.

For the CDR3, the DNA is TGCAGTGCCTACCGGGACAGGAGCCAAGAGACCCAGTACTTC. Translating gives CSAYRDRSQETQYF. This chain uses TRBV20-1 with TRBJ2-5; 8 bases line up with TRBD1. Looked up from germline, CDR1 is DFQATT and CDR2 is SNEGSKA (reference sequence). The CDR3 is 14 amino acids. V lost 6 bases to trimming and J lost 1 base; unmatched junction nucleotides: 7.

The V gene is TRBV2, the J gene TRBJ1-6; D unclear. Germline CDR1 SNHLY, CDR2 FYNNEI. The CDR3 has 14 amino acids. Trimming left V 4 bases short and J 5 bases short, with 9 bases between. In DNA, the CDR3 is TGTGCCAGCAGTGTGGGTTGGAATAATTCACCCCTCCACTTT. Translation gives CASSVGWNNSPLHF. Based on the CDR3 plus reference TRBV2 and TRBJ1-6, the full variable domain is EPEVTQTPSHQVTQMGQEVILRCVPISNHLYFYWYRQILGQKVEFLVSFYNNEISEKSEIFDDQFSVERPDGSNFTLKIRSTKLEDSAMYFCASSVGWNNSPLHFGNGTRLTVT.

V and J are TRBV6-2 or TRBV6-3 and TRBJ2-7; perhaps TRBD2 as D (6 bases). CDR1 is MNHEY and CDR2 is SVGEGT in the germline V gene. CDR3 length: 12 residues. With 7 bases removed from V and 4 bases from J, the gap between germline ends came to 11 bases. The DNA for the CDR3 is TGTGCCAGCACCGCGCGGGGATACGAGCAGTACTTC. This gives the protein CASTARGYEQYF.

This clonotype has a count of ten or more. V and J are TRBV29-1 and TRBJ2-5; 10 bases match TRBD2. Per germline, CDR1 SQVTM and CDR2 ANQGSEA. This CDR3 comprises 15 residues. The trim removed 4 bases at V and 1 base at J, leaving 6 bases unmatched. CDR3 sequence (DNA): TGCAGCGTTGTCCATAGCGGGGGGCCCCAAGAGACCCAGTACTTC. This translates into CSVVHSGGPQETQYF.

The CDR3 here is CASSGAGQILNEQFF. The DNA for the CDR3 is TGCGCCAGCAGCGGGGCGGGACAGATCCTAAATGAGCAGTTCTTC. The chain employs TRBV5-1 and TRBJ2-1; TRBD1 is a possible D gene (7 bases). V was pared by 4 bases and J by 7 bases, with 18 bases between. CDR1 is SGHRS, CDR2 YFSETQ, per germline. This CDR3 is 15 amino acids long.

A word on this clonotype: This may stem from a read error, because a much larger clone lies one nucleotide away. The chain uses TRBV5-5 and TRBJ2-1; TRBD2 aligns across 7 bases. Germline CDR1 and CDR2: SGHKS and YYEKEE (reference sequence). The CDR3 sequence is 16 residues long. The J segment lost 13 bases and the V segment lost 0 bases, leaving 16 bases of the junction unmatched. For the CDR3, the DNA is TGTGCCAGCAGCTTGGCTTACGGGGGAGGGCAAGAGACCCAGTTCTTC. Translated, it gives CASSLAYGGGQETQFF.

The gene calls are TRBV7-2 and TRBJ2-5; 13 bases agree with TRBD2. The J call is doubtful: the DNA matches TRBJ2-7 better. CDR1 is SGHTA and CDR2 is FQGNSA in the germline V gene. CDR3 size: 16 residues. The CDR3 loop is CASSTGTSGMFYEQYF. In DNA, the CDR3 is TGTGCCAGCAGCACAGGGACTAGCGGGATGTTCTACGAGCAGTACTTC.